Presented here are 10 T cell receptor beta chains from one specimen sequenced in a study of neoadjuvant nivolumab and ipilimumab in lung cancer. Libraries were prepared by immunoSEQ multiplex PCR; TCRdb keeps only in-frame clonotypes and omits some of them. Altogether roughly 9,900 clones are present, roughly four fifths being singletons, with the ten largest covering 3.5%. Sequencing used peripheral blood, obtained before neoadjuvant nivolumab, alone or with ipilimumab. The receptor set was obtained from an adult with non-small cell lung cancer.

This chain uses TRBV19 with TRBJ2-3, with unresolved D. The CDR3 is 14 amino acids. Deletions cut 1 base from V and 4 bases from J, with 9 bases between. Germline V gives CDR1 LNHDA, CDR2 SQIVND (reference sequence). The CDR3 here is CASSIAWSADTQYF. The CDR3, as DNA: TGTGCCAGTAGTATAGCCTGGAGCGCAGATACGCAGTATTTT. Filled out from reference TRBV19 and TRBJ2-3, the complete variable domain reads DGGITQSPKYLFRKEGQNVTLSCEQNLNHDAMYWYRQDPGQGLRLIYYSQIVNDFQKGDIAEGYSVSREKKESFPLTVTSAQKNPTAFYLCASSIAWSADTQYFGPGTRLTVL.

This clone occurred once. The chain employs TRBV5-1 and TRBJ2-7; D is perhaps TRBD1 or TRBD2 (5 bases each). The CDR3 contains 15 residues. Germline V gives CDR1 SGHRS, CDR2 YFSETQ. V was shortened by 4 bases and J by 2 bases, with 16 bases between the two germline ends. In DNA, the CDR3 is TGCGCCAGCAGCCCGACCCGGGACCCCCCCTACGAGCAGTACTTC. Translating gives CASSPTRDPPYEQYF.

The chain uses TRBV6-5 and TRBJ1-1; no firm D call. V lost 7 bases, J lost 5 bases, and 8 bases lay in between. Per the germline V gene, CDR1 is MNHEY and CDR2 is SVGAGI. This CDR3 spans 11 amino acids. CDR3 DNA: TGTGCCAGCATTGAAGGGACTGAAGCTTTCTTT. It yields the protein CASIEGTEAFF.

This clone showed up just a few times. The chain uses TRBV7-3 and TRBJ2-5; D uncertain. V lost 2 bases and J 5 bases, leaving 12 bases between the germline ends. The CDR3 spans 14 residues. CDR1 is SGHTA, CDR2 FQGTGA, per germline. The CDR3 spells CASSLDVFGETQYF. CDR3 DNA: TGTGCCAGCAGCTTAGATGTCTTCGGGGAGACCCAGTACTTC.

The CDR3 is CSVRGTGTSGRTDTQYF. Written as DNA, the CDR3 is TGCAGCGTGAGGGGGACCGGGACTAGCGGACGCACAGATACGCAGTATTTT. The chain has TRBV29-1 and TRBJ2-3; 11 bases match TRBD2. There are 17 residues in the CDR3. V gave up 6 bases and J gave up 1 base; unmatched junction bases: 12. The germline V gene encodes CDR1 SQVTM and CDR2 ANQGSEA.

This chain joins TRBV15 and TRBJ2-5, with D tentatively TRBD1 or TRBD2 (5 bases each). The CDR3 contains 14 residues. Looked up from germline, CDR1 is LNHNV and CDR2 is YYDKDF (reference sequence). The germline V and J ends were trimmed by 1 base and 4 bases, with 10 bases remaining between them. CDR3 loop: CATSRGGAGETQYF. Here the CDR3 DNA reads TGTGCCACCAGCAGAGGTGGGGCGGGAGAGACCCAGTACTTC.

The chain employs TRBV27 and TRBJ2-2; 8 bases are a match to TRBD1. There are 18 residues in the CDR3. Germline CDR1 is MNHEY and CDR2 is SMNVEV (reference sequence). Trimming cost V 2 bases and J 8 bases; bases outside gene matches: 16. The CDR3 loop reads CASSLTRQGSVRAGELFF. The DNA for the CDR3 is TGTGCCAGCAGTTTAACAAGACAGGGGTCAGTTCGGGCGGGGGAGCTGTTTTTT.

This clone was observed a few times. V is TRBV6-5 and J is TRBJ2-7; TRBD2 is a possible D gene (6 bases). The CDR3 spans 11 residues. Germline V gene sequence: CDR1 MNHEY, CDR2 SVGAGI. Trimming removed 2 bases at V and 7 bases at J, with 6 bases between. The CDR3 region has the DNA TGTGCCAGCAGTTACGGGGGGGAGCAGTACTTC. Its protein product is CASSYGGEQYF.

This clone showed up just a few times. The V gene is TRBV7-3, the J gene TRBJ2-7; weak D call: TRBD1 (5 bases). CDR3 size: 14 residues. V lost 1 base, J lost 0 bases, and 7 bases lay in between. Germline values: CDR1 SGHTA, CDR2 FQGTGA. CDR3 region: CASSLNRNSYEQYF. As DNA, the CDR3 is TGTGCCAGCAGCTTAAACAGGAACTCCTACGAGCAGTACTTC.

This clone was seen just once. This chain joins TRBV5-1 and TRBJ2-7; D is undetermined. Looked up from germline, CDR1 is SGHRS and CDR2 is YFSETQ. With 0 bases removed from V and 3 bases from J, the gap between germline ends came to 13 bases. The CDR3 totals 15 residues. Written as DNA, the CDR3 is TGCGCCAGCAGCTTGGCCGTGAACACCCTCTACGAGCAGTACTTC. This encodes CASSLAVNTLYEQYF.